Listed below are T cell receptor beta chains from one sample, sequenced in a study of cytomegalovirus exposure and HLA in healthy donors. Clones were read by immunoSEQ multiplex PCR, and TCRdb kept only the in-frame ones, dropping some. The table lists some 180,000 clones, about 83% of them singletons. Sequencing input: PBMCs. Receptors were obtained from a female donor in good health and CMV-seronegative. CDR3s include the opening cysteine and the closing phenylalanine or tryptophan. D genes are given only for firm matches. Clone size appears in some rows only: once, few, many, or a class for an expanded clone.

d_gene	abundance	v_gene	j_gene	CDR3aa	CDR3nt
.	once	TRBV19	TRBJ1-6	CASSQNSPLHF	TGTGCCAGTAGTCAGAATTCACCCCTCCACTTT
.	.	TRBV19	TRBJ1-1	CASSIGAALNTEAFF	TGTGCCAGTAGTATAGGGGCAGCATTGAACACTGAAGCTTTCTTT
.	.	TRBV5-1	TRBJ1-3	CASSRGTLRRENTIYF	TGCGCCAGCAGCCGCGGGACCCTTAGGCGTGAAAACACCATATATTTT
TRBD2	.	TRBV4-2	TRBJ2-7	CASSQFAGTSGRVNEQYF	TGTGCCAGCAGCCAGTTCGCCGGGACTAGCGGGAGGGTAAACGAGCAGTACTTC
.	.	TRBV2	TRBJ2-5	CASKGDVETQYF	TGTGCCAGCAAGGGGGACGTGGAGACCCAGTACTTC
.	few	TRBV28	TRBJ1-1	CASSFGFQMNTEAFF	TGTGCCAGCAGTTTCGGTTTTCAAATGAACACTGAAGCTTTCTTT
.	.	TRBV11-2	TRBJ1-3	CASSLGGPGNTIYF	TGTGCCAGCAGCTTAGGCGGGCCTGGAAACACCATATATTTT
.	.	TRBV19	TRBJ1-2	CASSYGGSNYGYTF	TGTGCCAGTAGTTACGGCGGAAGTAACTATGGCTACACCTTC
TRBD1	.	TRBV10-3	TRBJ1-5	CAIRDRGDQPQHF	TGTGCCATCAGGGACAGGGGAGATCAGCCCCAGCATTTT
.	few	TRBV28	TRBJ2-2	CASSYPLKQRRMNTGELFF	TGTGCCAGCAGTTACCCCCTTAAGCAGCGGAGGATGAACACCGGGGAGCTGTTTTTT